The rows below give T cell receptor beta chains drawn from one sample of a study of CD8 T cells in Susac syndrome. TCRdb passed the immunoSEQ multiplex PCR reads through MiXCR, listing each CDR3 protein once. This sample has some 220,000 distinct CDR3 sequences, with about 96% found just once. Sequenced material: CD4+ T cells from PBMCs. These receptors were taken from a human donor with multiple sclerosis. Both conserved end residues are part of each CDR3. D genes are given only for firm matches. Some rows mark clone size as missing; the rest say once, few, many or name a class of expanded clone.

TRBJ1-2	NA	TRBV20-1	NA	CSAREGSSGYTF	TGCAGTGCTAGAGAAGGGAGCTCTGGCTACACCTTC
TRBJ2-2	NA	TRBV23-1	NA	CASSQSPGTGELFF	TGCGCCAGCAGTCAATCGCCCGGGACCGGGGAGCTGTTTTTT
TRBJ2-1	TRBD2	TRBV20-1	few	CSARGGTNEQFF	TGCAGTGCTAGGGGAGGGACCAATGAGCAGTTCTTC
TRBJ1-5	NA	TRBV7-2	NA	CASSVSAGVQPQHF	TGTGCCAGCAGCGTATCGGCAGGGGTTCAGCCCCAGCATTTT
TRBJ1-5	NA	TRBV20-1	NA	CSAISSVNQPQHF	TGCAGTGCTATTTCAAGCGTAAATCAGCCCCAGCATTTT
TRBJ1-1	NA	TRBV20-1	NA	CSAKSWTVNTEAFF	TGCAGTGCGAAGAGTTGGACGGTGAACACTGAAGCTTTCTTT
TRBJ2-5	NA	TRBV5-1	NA	CASAPIASETQYF	TGCGCCAGCGCCCCGATAGCATCCGAGACCCAGTACTTC
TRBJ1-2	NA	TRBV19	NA	CASSKTEFGYTF	TGTGCCAGTAGTAAGACTGAATTTGGCTACACCTTC
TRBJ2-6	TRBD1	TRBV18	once	CASSLQGPGANVLTF	TGTGCCAGCTCACTACAGGGGCCTGGGGCCAACGTCCTGACTTTC
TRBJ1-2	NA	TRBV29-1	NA	CSVPGTADYGYTF	TGCAGCGTGCCTGGGACCGCCGACTATGGCTACACCTTC
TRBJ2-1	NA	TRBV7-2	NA	CASSLALGDEQFF	TGTGCCAGCAGCTTAGCCCTAGGAGATGAGCAGTTCTTC
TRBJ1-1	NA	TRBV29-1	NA	CSAAGTENTEAFF	TGCAGCGCAGCCGGGACGGAAAACACTGAAGCTTTCTTT
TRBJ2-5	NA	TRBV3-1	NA	CASSHPNSETQYF	TGTGCCAGCAGCCATCCTAATTCAGAGACCCAGTACTTC
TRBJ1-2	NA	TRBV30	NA	CAWNPVGLGGYTF	TGTGCCTGGAACCCGGTAGGGCTCGGTGGCTACACCTTC
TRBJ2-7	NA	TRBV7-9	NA	CASSSPGTSSAGEQYF	TGTGCCAGCAGCTCCCCCGGGACTTCCTCCGCCGGGGAGCAGTACTTC
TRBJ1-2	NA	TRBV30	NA	CAWRPRDKGYGYTF	TGTGCCTGGAGGCCCCGGGACAAGGGATATGGCTACACCTTC
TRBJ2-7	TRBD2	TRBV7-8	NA	CASSLMVFWGGDEQYF	TGTGCCAGCAGCTTAATGGTTTTCTGGGGAGGGGATGAGCAGTACTTC
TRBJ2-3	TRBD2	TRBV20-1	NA	CSAASGASAQYF	TGCAGTGCTGCCAGCGGGGCGTCCGCGCAGTATTTT
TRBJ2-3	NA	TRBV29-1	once	CSAGTTDTQYF	TGCAGCGCTGGGACGACAGATACGCAGTATTTT
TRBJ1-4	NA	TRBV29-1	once	CSVESGLGEKLFF	TGCAGCGTTGAGTCGGGCCTGGGTGAAAAACTGTTTTTT
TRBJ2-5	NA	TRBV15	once	CATSREGRGAETQYF	TGTGCCACCAGCAGAGAGGGCAGGGGGGCAGAGACCCAGTACTTC
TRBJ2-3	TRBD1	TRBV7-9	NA	CASSKRTRTGASSTDTQYF	TGTGCCAGCAGCAAACGAACTAGGACAGGGGCATCTAGCACAGATACGCAGTATTTT
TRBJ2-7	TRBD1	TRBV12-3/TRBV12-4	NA	CASSHTGEEQYF	TGTGCCAGCAGTCATACAGGGGAAGAGCAGTACTTC
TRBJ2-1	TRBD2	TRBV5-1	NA	CASSLLAGGGNEQFF	TGCGCCAGCAGCTTGCTAGCGGGAGGCGGGAATGAGCAGTTCTTC
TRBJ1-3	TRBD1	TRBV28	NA	CASIDRGRGNTIYF	TGTGCCAGCATAGACAGGGGGCGAGGAAACACCATATATTTT
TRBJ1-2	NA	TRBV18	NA	CASSPSHGKEYGYTF	TGTGCCAGCTCACCCTCCCACGGGAAAGAGTATGGCTACACCTTC
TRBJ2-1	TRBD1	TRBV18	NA	CASSSTGGMTYNEQFF	TGTGCCAGCTCATCCACAGGGGGCATGACCTACAATGAGCAGTTCTTC
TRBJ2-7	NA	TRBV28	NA	CASSAGGATHYEQYF	TGTGCCAGCAGCGCCGGCGGGGCGACGCATTACGAGCAGTACTTC
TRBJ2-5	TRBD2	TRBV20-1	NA	CSANPRGGETQYF	TGCAGTGCGAACCCCCGCGGGGGGGAGACCCAGTACTTC
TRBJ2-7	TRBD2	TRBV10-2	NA	CASGLAGTYEQYF	TGCGCCAGCGGACTAGCGGGTACCTACGAGCAGTACTTC
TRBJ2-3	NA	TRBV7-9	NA	CASSFRDSTDTQYF	TGTGCCAGCAGCTTCCGGGACAGCACAGATACGCAGTATTTT
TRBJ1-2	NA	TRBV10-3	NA	CAIRPGPPSYGYTF	TGTGCCATCAGACCGGGCCCTCCCAGCTATGGCTACACCTTC
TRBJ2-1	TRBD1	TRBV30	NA	CAWNPGTGDNEQFF	TGTGCCTGGAACCCCGGGACAGGCGACAATGAGCAGTTCTTC
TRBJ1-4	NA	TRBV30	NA	CAWSVSDYEKLFF	TGTGCCTGGAGTGTGAGCGACTACGAAAAACTGTTTTTT
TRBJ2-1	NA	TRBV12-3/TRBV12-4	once	CASSLPPNNEQFF	TGTGCCAGCAGTTTGCCCCCGAACAATGAGCAGTTCTTC
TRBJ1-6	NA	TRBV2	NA	CASSVQGNNSPLHF	TGTGCCAGCAGTGTGCAGGGAAATAATTCACCCCTCCACTTT
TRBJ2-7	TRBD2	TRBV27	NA	CASSKASGDTSQQYF	TGTGCCAGCAGTAAAGCTAGCGGGGACACCAGCCAGCAGTACTTC
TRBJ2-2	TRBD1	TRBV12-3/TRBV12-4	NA	CAIGTGVNTGELFF	TGTGCCATAGGGACAGGGGTGAACACCGGGGAGCTGTTTTTT
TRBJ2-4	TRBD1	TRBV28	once	CASSSRTGTGGGIQYF	TGTGCCAGCAGTTCCAGAACCGGGACAGGGGGCGGCATTCAGTACTTC
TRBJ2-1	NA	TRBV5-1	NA	CASSEGRFLWNEQFF	TGCGCCAGCAGCGAGGGACGGTTCCTATGGAATGAGCAGTTCTTC
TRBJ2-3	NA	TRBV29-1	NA	CSAKDPSPDTQYF	TGCAGCGCTAAGGACCCCTCTCCCGATACGCAGTATTTT
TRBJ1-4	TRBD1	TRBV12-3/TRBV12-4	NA	CASSYAGTGKNEKLFF	TGTGCCAGCTCCTACGCCGGGACAGGCAAGAATGAAAAACTGTTTTTT
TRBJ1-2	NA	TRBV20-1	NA	CSARRVGSYGYTF	TGCAGTGCCCGACGGGTGGGGTCCTATGGCTACACCTTC
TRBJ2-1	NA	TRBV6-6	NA	CASSYDQNPIF	TGTGCCAGCAGTTACGATCAGAATCCAATCTTC
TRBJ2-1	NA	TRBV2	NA	CASRDGTDEQFF	TGTGCCAGCAGGGATGGAACGGACGAGCAGTTCTTC
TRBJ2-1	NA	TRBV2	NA	CASSDRTVYNEQFF	TGTGCCAGCAGTGATAGGACAGTATACAATGAGCAGTTCTTC
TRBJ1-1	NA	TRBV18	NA	CASSLPTRGEAFF	TGTGCCAGCTCACTGCCCACTCGGGGTGAAGCCTTCTTT
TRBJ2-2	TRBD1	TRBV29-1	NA	CSGGQVNTGELFF	TGCAGCGGGGGACAGGTTAACACCGGGGAGCTGTTTTTT
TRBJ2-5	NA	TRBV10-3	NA	CAISGGKETQYF	TGTGCCATCAGTGGAGGCAAAGAGACCCAGTACTTC
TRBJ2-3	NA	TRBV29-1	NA	CSVDWQSTDTQYF	TGCAGCGTTGACTGGCAGAGCACAGATACGCAGTATTTT
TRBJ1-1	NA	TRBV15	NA	CATSRGQRNTEAFF	TGTGCCACCAGCAGAGGACAGAGAAACACTGAAGCTTTCTTT
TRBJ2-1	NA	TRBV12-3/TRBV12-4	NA	CASSLDMRNEQFF	TGTGCCAGCAGTTTAGATATGCGCAATGAGCAGTTCTTC
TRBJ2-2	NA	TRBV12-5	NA	CASAEGGELFF	TGTGCTAGTGCCGAAGGCGGGGAGCTGTTTTTT
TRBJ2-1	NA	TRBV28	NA	CASSLSVARYNEQFF	TGTGCCAGCAGTTTGTCGGTGGCCCGATACAATGAGCAGTTCTTC
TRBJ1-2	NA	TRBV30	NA	CAWRKMTSIAGYTF	TGTGCCTGGAGAAAAATGACATCGATCGCTGGCTACACCTTC
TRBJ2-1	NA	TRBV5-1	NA	CASTGTTAANEQFF	TGCGCCAGCACCGGGACCACCGCGGCCAATGAGCAGTTCTTC
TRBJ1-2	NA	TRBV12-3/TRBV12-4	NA	CASSSYPWGGYTF	TGTGCCAGCAGTTCTTACCCATGGGGGGGCTACACCTTC
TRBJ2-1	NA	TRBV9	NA	CASSVDWRESSYNEQFF	TGTGCCAGCAGCGTAGACTGGCGGGAAAGCTCCTACAATGAGCAGTTCTTC